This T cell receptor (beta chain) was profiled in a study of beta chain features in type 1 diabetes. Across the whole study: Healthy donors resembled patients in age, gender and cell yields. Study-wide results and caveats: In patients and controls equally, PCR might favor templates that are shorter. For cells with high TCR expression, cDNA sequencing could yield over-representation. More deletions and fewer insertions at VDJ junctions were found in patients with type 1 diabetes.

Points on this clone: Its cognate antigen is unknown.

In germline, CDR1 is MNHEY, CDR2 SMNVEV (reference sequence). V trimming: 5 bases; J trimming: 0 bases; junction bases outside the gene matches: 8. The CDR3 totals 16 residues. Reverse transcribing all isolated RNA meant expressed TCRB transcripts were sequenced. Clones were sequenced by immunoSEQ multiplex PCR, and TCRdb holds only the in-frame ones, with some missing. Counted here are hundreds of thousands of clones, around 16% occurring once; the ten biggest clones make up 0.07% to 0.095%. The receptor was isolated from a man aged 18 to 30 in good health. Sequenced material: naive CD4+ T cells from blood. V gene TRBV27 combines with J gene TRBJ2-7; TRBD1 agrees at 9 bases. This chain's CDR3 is CASSLKGQGYSYEQYF. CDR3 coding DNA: TGTGCCAGCAGTCTAAAAGGACAGGGGTACTCCTACGAGCAGTACTTC.